This TCR beta chain was recovered during a study of OX40 agonist ivuxolimab in advanced cancers. Study in general: Mean age around 60 years, range 23 to 79; around 80% male. Partial response was recorded in three patients: one hepatocellular carcinoma and two cutaneous melanoma cases.

The CDR3 extends over 14 amino acids. Trimming left V 0 bases short and J 2 bases short, with 9 bases between. Germline assignment: CDR1 SGHRS and CDR2 YFSETQ. Profiling relied on immunoSEQ multiplex PCR, and the TCRdb table lists in-frame clones only, not all of them. The table lists 55,000 to 80,000 clones, 82% of them singletons. The chain employs TRBV5-1 and TRBJ2-7, with a weak D call TRBD1 (5 bases). Material: CD4+ or CD8+ T cells sorted from blood, obtained in a trial of the OX40 agonist ivuxolimab. The sequence derives from an adult with an advanced solid tumor such as melanoma, head and neck, liver or kidney cancer. CDR3 nucleotide sequence: TGCGCCAGCAGCTTGGAACAGGCACCCTACGAGCAGTACTTC. Amino acids: CASSLEQAPYEQYF.